This TCR beta chain was profiled in a study of blood T cell repertoires in COVID-19. Overall study: Samples taken during acute and convalescent COVID-19 were collected in the United States, Italy and Spain.

This CDR3 contains 15 residues. Unmatched junction bases numbered 10, after V lost 6 bases and J lost 5 bases. Germline assignment: CDR1 SGHRS and CDR2 YFSETQ. Here immunoSEQ multiplex PCR was the method, and the copy in TCRdb shows in-frame clones only, minus some. The sample holds hundreds of thousands of clones, 85% to 90% seen once. The sequence was obtained from a woman in her sixties or seventies with COVID-19, enrolled during active disease. Sequencing used peripheral blood. The chain carries TRBV5-1 and TRBJ2-1; 8 bases are a match to TRBD2. CDR3 in amino acids: CASNPTSVIDNEQFF. In DNA, the CDR3 is TGCGCCAGCAACCCGACTAGCGTGATCGACAATGAGCAGTTCTTC. The full variable domain, in which reference TRBV5-1 and TRBJ2-1 provide the parts outside the CDR3, is KAGVTQTPRYLIKTRGQQVTLSCSPISGHRSVSWYQQTPGQGLQFLFEYFSETQRNKGNFPGRFSGRQFSNSRSEMNVSTLELGDSALYLCASNPTSVIDNEQFFGPGTRLTVL.